Each of the 21 T cell receptor beta chains below was sequenced from the same sample in a study of blood T cell repertoires in COVID-19. This table comes from immunoSEQ multiplex PCR, and its TCRdb copy is limited to in-frame clones, with some not included. The sample holds 150,000 to 200,000 clones, approximately 79% seen once. Source material: peripheral blood. These receptors were taken from an elderly woman with acute or convalescent COVID-19.

This chain connects TRBV7-6 to TRBJ2-1; no reliable D call. The CDR3 consists of 12 residues. Trimming took 5 bases from V and 4 from J, leaving 6 bases between them. CDR1 and CDR2 from the germline V gene are SGHVS and FNYEAQ. CDR3 amino acids: CASSPGYNEQFF. Written as DNA, the CDR3 is TGTGCCAGCAGCCCCGGGTACAATGAGCAGTTCTTC.

V usage is TRBV18 and J usage is TRBJ2-7, with 9 positions matching TRBD1. Trimming removed 4 bases from V and 4 bases from J; junction bases left unmatched: 8. The germline V gene has CDR1 KGHSH and CDR2 LQKENI. The CDR3 sequence is 15 residues long. The CDR3 nucleotides are TGTGCCAGCTCACGCTCGTCGGGACAGGGTTACGAGCAGTACTTC. Residues: CASSRSSGQGYEQYF.

V is TRBV11-2 and J is TRBJ2-1, with 11 bases fitting TRBD2. The CDR3 has 18 residues. J was trimmed by 4 bases and V by 0 bases; bases with no gene match: 8. Germline assignment: CDR1 SGHAT and CDR2 FQNNGV. CDR3 coding DNA: TGTGCCAGCAGCTTAGATGTGGCTAGCGGGGGGAAATACAATGAGCAGTTCTTC. Translated: CASSLDVASGGKYNEQFF.

The genes are TRBV14 and TRBJ2-5; 9 positions match TRBD2. The CDR3 contains 17 residues. Germline assignment: CDR1 SGHDN and CDR2 FVKESK. With 1 base clipped from V and 0 bases from J, the junction kept 6 bases outside the gene matches. Here the CDR3 DNA reads TGTGCCAGCAGCCAAGTCGGCGGGAGGGCCTACCAAGAGACCCAGTACTTC. The encoded protein is CASSQVGGRAYQETQYF. The full variable domain, in which reference TRBV14 and TRBJ2-5 provide the parts outside the CDR3, is EAGVTQFPSHSVIEKGQTVTLRCDPISGHDNLYWYRRVMGKEIKFLLHFVKESKQDESGMPNNRFLAERTGGTYSTLKVQPAELEDSGVYFCASSQVGGRAYQETQYFGPGTRLLVL.

This chain links TRBV11-2 with TRBJ2-7; TRBD2 agrees at 13 bases. The V gene's germline CDR1 is SGHAT and CDR2 FQNNGV. The J segment lost 2 bases and the V segment lost 4 bases, leaving 2 bases of the junction unmatched. The CDR3 has 15 amino acids. CDR3 region: CASSYGLAGAYEQYF. The CDR3 DNA reads TGTGCCAGCAGCTACGGACTAGCGGGGGCCTACGAGCAGTACTTC.

This chain connects TRBV4-1 to TRBJ2-1; a weak D match, TRBD2 (5 bases). Trimming removed 2 bases from V and 5 bases from J, with 7 bases in between. The CDR3 sequence is 13 residues long. Germline lookup yields CDR1 MGHRA and CDR2 YSYEKL. The CDR3 here is CASSQPSNNEQFF. For the CDR3, the DNA is TGCGCCAGCAGCCAACCTAGCAACAATGAGCAGTTCTTC.

This clone has more than one count but fewer than ten. The V gene is TRBV6-5, the J gene TRBJ1-4; perhaps TRBD1 as D (6 bases). Per the germline V gene, CDR1 is MNHEY and CDR2 is SVGAGI. The CDR3 is made up of 13 amino acids. V shed 6 bases and J shed 3 bases, with 8 bases lying between them. In DNA form, the CDR3 reads TGTGCCAGCAGCAGGGGCCCTAATGAAAAACTGTTTTTT. Protein sequence: CASSRGPNEKLFF.

The V call is TRBV6-5, the J call TRBJ1-4, with TRBD1 matching 10 bases. Trimming cost V 7 bases and J 8 bases; bases outside gene matches: 7. The CDR3 is 14 residues long. Germline lookup yields CDR1 MNHEY and CDR2 SVGAGI. The DNA for the CDR3 is TGTGCCAGCAAGCGACAGGGGGCTAGCGAAAAACTGTTTTTT. It is translated as CASKRQGASEKLFF.

V gene TRBV19 combines with J gene TRBJ2-1; D may be TRBD2 (5 bases). Germline-derived CDR1 and CDR2 are LNHDA and SQIVND (reference sequence). The V end was cut by 5 bases, the J end by 0 bases, with 11 bases between. This CDR3 comprises 15 residues. CDR3 amino acids: CASSASAGSYNEQFF. The CDR3 DNA sequence: TGTGCCAGTAGTGCGAGCGCGGGCTCCTACAATGAGCAGTTCTTC.

This clone was seen only once. The DNA of the CDR3 is TGTGCCAGCACTCGCCAATCCGGGGGGATTCAGCCCCAGCATTTT. Its translation is CASTRQSGGIQPQHF. This chain links TRBV2 with TRBJ1-5, with D perhaps TRBD1 (5 bases). The ends were cut back, 7 bases at V and 6 bases at J, with 19 bases in the middle. CDR3 length: 15 amino acids. The germline V gene encodes CDR1 SNHLY and CDR2 FYNNEI.

This sequence joins TRBV6-5 and TRBJ2-1, with D perhaps matching TRBD2 (6 bases). CDR1 MNHEY and CDR2 SVGAGI come from the germline V gene. There are 13 residues in the CDR3. V was trimmed by 7 bases and J by 0 bases, leaving 7 bases between them. The CDR3 coding sequence is TGTGCCAGCAAGACTAGCTCCTACAATGAGCAGTTCTTC. Translating it yields CASKTSSYNEQFF.

The rearrangement links TRBV11-3 to TRBJ1-6; 8 bases match TRBD1. Germline CDR1 SGHNT, CDR2 YENEEA. The V segment lost 3 bases and the J segment 12 bases; nucleotides outside the gene matches: 10. This CDR3 spans 15 amino acids. This CDR3 is CASSLRDRPKRPLHF. DNA for the CDR3: TGTGCCAGCAGCTTGAGGGACAGGCCTAAAAGACCCCTCCACTTT.

This clone was counted a single time. CDR3 sequence: CSASLGPTEYNEQFF. CDR3 sequence (DNA): TGCAGTGCTAGTTTGGGGCCAACCGAATACAATGAGCAGTTCTTC. The gene calls are TRBV20-1 and TRBJ2-1; possible D gene TRBD1, 5 bases. CDR3 length: 15 amino acids. V lost 3 bases and J lost 4, with 16 bases in between. CDR1 is DFQATT, CDR2 SNEGSKA, per germline (reference sequence).

V and J are TRBV3-1 (or the pseudogene TRBV3-2) and TRBJ1-5, with D unresolved. V was cut by 1 base and J by 4 bases, with 5 bases left in between. This CDR3 is built from 13 residues. Germline assignment: CDR1 LGHDT and CDR2 YNNKEL (reference sequence). As DNA, the CDR3 is TGTGCCAGCAGCCAAGCGCAGAATCAGCCCCAGCATTTT. Translating it yields CASSQAQNQPQHF.

The chain uses TRBV28 and TRBJ1-4, with 7 bases aligning to TRBD1. V shed 6 bases and J 6 bases; nucleotides not matched to a gene: 4. The CDR3 has 13 amino acids. CDR1 MDHEN and CDR2 SYDVKM come from the germline V gene. The CDR3 region is CASRTGNHEKLFF. The CDR3 DNA sequence: TGTGCCAGCAGGACAGGGAACCATGAAAAACTGTTTTTT.

The CDR3 DNA sequence: TGTGCCAGCAGCAAAAGGACAGGGGGCTCCAAAAACATTCAGTACTTC. Encoded protein: CASSKRTGGSKNIQYF. This chain uses TRBV21-1 with TRBJ2-4; the table's D call TRBD1 went unverified against the DNA. TRBV21-1 is shown as a pseudogene. The length of the CDR3 is 16 residues.

The chain links TRBV27 to TRBJ2-1; the match to TRBD2 covers 13 bases. CDR3 length: 16 residues. Germline values: CDR1 MNHEY, CDR2 SMNVEV (reference sequence). Losses at the gene ends were 3 bases for V and 7 bases for J; bases not matched to a gene: 6. Written as DNA, the CDR3 is TGTGCCAGCAGTTTCCTTACTAGCGGGAGGGGTAATGAGCAGTTCTTC. Amino acids: CASSFLTSGRGNEQFF.

The sample holds a few counts of this clone. The chain combines TRBV5-5 with TRBJ1-5, with TRBD1 matching over 7 bases. In germline, CDR1 is SGHKS, CDR2 YYEKEE (reference sequence). CDR3 length: 14 residues. The V and J ends lost 4 bases and 4 bases, in that order; junction bases with no gene match: 5. CDR3 sequence reads: CASSAGQPNQPQHF. The CDR3 DNA reads TGTGCCAGCAGCGCGGGACAGCCTAATCAGCCCCAGCATTTT.

This clone appeared a single time. V gene TRBV5-4 combines with J gene TRBJ2-1; 10 bases agree with TRBD2. The V and J ends lost 4 bases and 1 base, in that order; junction bases with no gene match: 5. The CDR3 consists of 16 residues. Germline V gives CDR1 SGHNT, CDR2 YYREEE (reference sequence). The CDR3 coding sequence is TGTGCCAGCAGCGTAAGCGGGAGGGGATCCTACAATGAGCAGTTCTTC. Translating gives CASSVSGRGSYNEQFF.

The gene calls are TRBV4-2 and TRBJ2-1; TRBD2 agrees at 8 bases. The ends lost 0 bases at V and 7 bases at J; junction bases unmatched: 8. The CDR3 contains 16 residues. CDR1 and CDR2 (germline): LGHNA, YNFKEQ. The CDR3 region has the DNA TGTGCCAGCAGCCAAGAGGGGCTAGCTAGCGGGAATGAGCAGTTCTTC. Protein sequence: CASSQEGLASGNEQFF.

This clone was found once. The gene calls are TRBV7-2 and TRBJ1-2; D possibly corresponds to TRBD1 (5 bases). V was cut by 1 base and J by 5 bases, with 14 bases left in between. Per germline, CDR1 SGHTA and CDR2 FQGNSA. This CDR3 has 15 amino acids. CDR3 sequence reads: CASSLGGRPGYGYTF. CDR3 coding DNA: TGTGCCAGCAGCTTAGGCGGCAGGCCAGGGTATGGCTACACCTTC. Using reference TRBV7-2 and TRBJ1-2 for the parts outside the CDR3, the full variable domain is GAGVSQSPSNKVTEKGKDVELRCDPISGHTALYWYRQSLGQGLEFLIYFQGNSAPDKSGLPSDRFSAERTGGSVSTLTIQRTQQEDSAVYLCASSLGGRPGYGYTFGSGTRLTVV.